The 7 T cell receptor beta chains given below trace back to one sample, sequenced in a study of T-cell reconstitution after alpha-beta-depleted transplantation in children. Unique molecular identifiers were used in preparing the TCRbeta library. MiXCR, run by TCRdb on the PCR reads, gives a single entry per CDR3 protein. This sample carries 250,000 to 300,000 distinct CDR3 sequences, around a tenth of them seen once, and the ten largest clones take less than 9%. The sequences come from PBMCs, collected before TCRalphabeta/CD19-depleted stem cell transplant. All receptors derive from a boy younger than two with acute myeloid leukemia, due to receive a stem cell transplant.

This clonotype appeared many times. The chain recombines TRBV29-1 with TRBJ1-2; D gene ambiguous. This CDR3 is 12 amino acids long. The V end lost 6 bases, the J end lost 4 bases, and 12 bases lay between the germline ends. The germline V gene encodes CDR1 SQVTM and CDR2 ANQGSEA. The CDR3 sequence: CSVGVGSYGYTF. The CDR3 DNA reads as TGCAGCGTCGGGGTCGGATCCTATGGCTACACCTTC. The variable domain in full, with the rest retrieved from reference TRBV29-1 and TRBJ1-2, is SAVISQKPSRDICQRGTSLTIQCQVDSQVTMMFWYRQQPGQSLTLIATANQGSEATYESGFVIDKFPISRPNLTFSTLTVSNMSPEDSSIYLCSVGVGSYGYTFGSGTRLTVV.

This clonotype has ten or more counts. V usage is TRBV20-1 and J usage is TRBJ2-7; the D is unclear. The germline CDR1 and CDR2 sequences are DFQATT and SNEGSKA (reference sequence). This CDR3 has 14 amino acids. Trimming took off 0 bases at V and 7 bases at J, with 16 bases between the two ends. CDR3 loop: CSAREAQMFGEQYF. The CDR3 DNA sequence: TGCAGTGCTAGAGAAGCACAGATGTTCGGAGAGCAGTACTTC.

Regarding this clonotype: Sequence at one end of the junction differs from germline and may be a read error. This sequence joins TRBV12-3 or TRBV12-4 and TRBJ2-6; weak D call: TRBD1 (5 bases). The CDR3 is 17 amino acids. The CDR3, as DNA: TGTGCCAGCAGTTTAAGGGCCAGGGCCTCTGGGTCCAACGTCCTGACTTTC. It yields the protein CASSLRARASGSNVLTF.

This clonotype appeared many times. The chain joins TRBV7-9 to TRBJ2-5; tentative D call: TRBD1 (6 bases). Per germline, CDR1 SEHNR and CDR2 FQNEAQ (reference sequence). The CDR3 has 14 residues. Trimming removed 5 bases at V and 1 base at J, with 11 bases between. CDR3 residues: CASSPGTPQETQYF. The DNA of the CDR3 is TGTGCCAGCAGCCCTGGGACACCCCAAGAGACCCAGTACTTC.

The sample holds many counts of this clonotype. This rearrangement joins TRBV5-6 to TRBJ2-4; unclear D gene. V lost 3 bases and J lost 1, with 11 bases in between. The germline CDR1 and CDR2 sequences are SGHDT and YYEEEE. The CDR3 length is 15 residues. The CDR3 region has the DNA TGTGCCAGCAGCTACGCCGGGCTGGCCAAAAACATTCAGTACTTC. Translated: CASSYAGLAKNIQYF.

The chain is built from TRBV7-3 and TRBJ2-5, with 7 bases aligning to TRBD2. The CDR3 spans 14 residues. V shed 1 base and J 4 bases; nucleotides not matched to a gene: 3. Germline assignment: CDR1 SGHTA and CDR2 FQGTGA. The CDR3 nucleotides are TGTGCCAGCAGCTTAAGCGGGGGAGTAGAGACCCAGTACTTC. Protein product: CASSLSGGVETQYF.

This clonotype was seen many times. This chain links TRBV12-3 or TRBV12-4 with TRBJ2-3, with 8 bases fitting TRBD2. The V segment lost 6 bases and the J segment 2 bases; nucleotides outside the gene matches: 10. The CDR3 contains 16 residues. This chain's CDR3 is CASSPLSSGYTDTQYF. The DNA for the CDR3 is TGTGCCAGCAGCCCTCTCTCTAGCGGGTACACAGATACGCAGTATTTT.